What follows are 22 T cell receptor beta chains derived from one specimen sequenced in a study of CD8+CD57+ T cells in acquired aplastic anemia. The use of genomic DNA as template underpinned the TCR beta VDJ and CDR3 profiling. TCRdb called the reads again in MiXCR, with one record for every CDR3 protein. The sample consists of around 140,000 distinct CDR3 sequences, less than 45% of them appearing once. The material sequenced was sorted CD4+, CD8+, or CD8+CD57+ T cells (not recorded which) from PBMCs. The receptor set was obtained from a human donor in good health, serving as a control.

As concerns this clonotype: A read error may explain this, as a much larger clone is one base away. The V gene is TRBV5-1, the J gene TRBJ2-5; either TRBD1 or TRBD2 may fit D (5 bases each). Germline V lookup: CDR1 SGHRS, CDR2 YFSETQ. Deletions cut 2 bases from V and 5 bases from J, with 13 bases between. The CDR3 loop spans 14 amino acids. In DNA form, the CDR3 reads TGCGCCAGCAGCTTCGTGGGGGTGATGGAGACCCAGTACTTC. This translates into CASSFVGVMETQYF.

The chain links TRBV2 to TRBJ2-1; 8 bases match TRBD1. The CDR3 length is 14 residues. The germline V gene has CDR1 SNHLY and CDR2 FYNNEI. J gave up 4 bases and V 6 bases, and 5 bases lay outside the gene matches. CDR3 amino acids: CASSDRTGYNEQFF. The CDR3, as DNA: TGTGCCAGCAGCGACAGGACAGGGTACAATGAGCAGTTCTTC.

The genes are TRBV20-1 and TRBJ2-5; TRBD2 might be the D (6 bases). Germline values: CDR1 DFQATT, CDR2 SNEGSKA (reference sequence). The CDR3 spans 15 residues. Trimming stripped 3 bases from V and 5 bases from J, with 19 bases between. The CDR3 is CSARIRPGRIETQYF. The DNA of the CDR3 is TGCAGTGCTAGGATTCGGCCTGGGAGGATCGAGACCCAGTACTTC.

The rearrangement links TRBV12-3 or TRBV12-4 to TRBJ2-7; 8 bases map to TRBD2. Trimming removed 6 bases from V and 2 bases from J; junction bases left unmatched: 3. This CDR3 region has 13 residues. CDR3 sequence (DNA): TGTGCCAGCAGGGCGGGGGGAACCTACGAGCAGTACTTC. Translating gives CASRAGGTYEQYF.

This chain uses TRBV10-1 with TRBJ2-1; 9 nucleotides match TRBD1. J lost 6 bases, V lost 2 bases, and 5 bases had no gene match. Germline V gene data show CDR1 as WNHNN and CDR2 as SYGVQD (reference sequence). CDR3 length: 15 residues. The CDR3 is CASSERTGAPNEQFF. Written as DNA, the CDR3 is TGCGCCAGCAGTGAGCGGACAGGGGCTCCCAATGAGCAGTTCTTC.

The chain uses TRBV10-3 and TRBJ2-7; a weak D match, TRBD1 (6 bases). Per germline, CDR1 ENHRY and CDR2 SYGVKD. The CDR3 runs 14 residues. V was trimmed by 3 bases and J by 4 bases, leaving 13 bases between them. The chain's CDR3 is CAISEPQGSYEQYF. DNA of the CDR3: TGTGCCATCAGTGAACCACAGGGTTCATACGAGCAGTACTTC.

The chain couples TRBV25-1 to TRBJ2-5; 8 bases match TRBD2. Germline values: CDR1 MGHDK, CDR2 SYGVNS. The CDR3 loop spans 11 amino acids. J was trimmed by 6 bases and V by 10 bases; bases with no gene match: 4. The CDR3 here is CATREGKTQYF. CDR3 coding DNA: TGTGCCACCCGGGAGGGAAAGACCCAGTACTTC.

Worth noting for this clonotype: This may be a read error: a much more frequent sequence differs by one nucleotide. The rearrangement links TRBV5-1 to TRBJ2-1; 12 bases match TRBD2. CDR3 length: 16 amino acids. The junction had 10 bases not matched to a gene; V was cut back by 4 bases and J by 8 bases. The germline V gene encodes CDR1 SGHRS and CDR2 YFSETQ. The CDR3 here is CASSRLAGGQYDEQFF. Here the CDR3 DNA reads TGCGCCAGCAGCCGGCTAGCGGGGGGGCAGTACGATGAGCAGTTCTTC.

This clonotype showed up many times. The gene calls are TRBV20-1 and TRBJ2-5; TRBD2 is a possible D gene (6 bases). CDR1 is DFQATT and CDR2 is SNEGSKA in the germline V gene (reference sequence). The V end was cut by 6 bases, the J end by 4 bases, with 18 bases between. This CDR3 region has 14 residues. DNA for the CDR3: TGCAGTGCCCCGGGGAGGTCGCGACGAGAGACCCAGTACTTC. Translation: CSAPGRSRRETQYF.

The chain has TRBV7-6 and TRBJ1-2, with D unclear. This CDR3 spans 13 amino acids. V was trimmed by 5 bases and J by 5 bases, leaving 12 bases between them. Germline values: CDR1 SGHVS, CDR2 FNYEAQ. The CDR3 here is CASSPEGGYGYTF. The DNA of the CDR3 is TGTGCCAGCAGCCCCGAGGGAGGATATGGCTACACCTTC.

The rearrangement joins TRBV11-3 to TRBJ1-1, with 9 bases identical to TRBD1. CDR3 length: 15 amino acids. V was pared by 5 bases and J by 4 bases, with 8 bases of the junction left unmatched. Germline V gene data show CDR1 as SGHNT and CDR2 as YENEEA. CDR3 bases: TGTGCCAGCAGCCCCCAACAGGGGGCGGTCACTGAAGCTTTCTTT. It encodes CASSPQQGAVTEAFF.

This clonotype was picked up many times. The V and J genes are TRBV15 and TRBJ1-3; unclear D gene. The CDR3 extends over 16 amino acids. Germline V gives CDR1 LNHNV, CDR2 YYDKDF (reference sequence). Trimming removed 0 bases from V and 0 bases from J, with 9 bases in between. The CDR3 is CATSRETVLSGNTIYF. The DNA of the CDR3 is TGTGCCACCAGCAGAGAAACAGTCCTCTCTGGAAACACCATATATTTT.

This clonotype appeared a few times. V and J are TRBV7-2 and TRBJ2-5, with TRBD2 matching over 9 bases. Germline V gives CDR1 SGHTA, CDR2 FQGNSA. This CDR3 region has 14 residues. Trimming cost V 3 bases and J 3 bases; bases outside gene matches: 2. In DNA, the CDR3 is TGTGCCAGCAGCTTGAGACTAGCGGAAGAGACCCAGTACTTC. Translating it yields CASSLRLAEETQYF.

This clonotype was counted ten times or more. This chain uses TRBV6-1 with TRBJ2-5; tentatively, D is TRBD2 (6 bases). The CDR3 length is 13 residues. The V gene lost 2 bases and the J gene lost 4 bases, with 8 bases spanning the gap. CDR1 MNHNS and CDR2 SASEGT come from the germline V gene. DNA of the CDR3: TGTGCCAGCAGTGAACGGAGGGGAGAGACCCAGTACTTC. Its protein is CASSERRGETQYF.

The chain recombines TRBV7-8 with TRBJ1-1; D not resolved. V was trimmed by 1 base and J by 2 bases, leaving 8 bases between them. Germline CDR1 SGHVS, CDR2 FQNEAQ. The CDR3 consists of 14 residues. The CDR3 sequence is CASSLEGVNTEAFF. The CDR3, as DNA: TGTGCCAGCAGCTTAGAGGGAGTTAACACTGAAGCTTTCTTT.

The rearrangement joins TRBV27 to TRBJ2-1, with D maybe TRBD2 (6 bases). This CDR3 has 12 amino acids. Looked up from germline, CDR1 is MNHEY and CDR2 is SMNVEV (reference sequence). V lost 6 bases and J lost 7, with 10 bases in between. The CDR3 DNA is TGTGCCAGCAGCCATGGGGGGAATGAGCAGTTCTTC. Translation: CASSHGGNEQFF.

The chain recombines TRBV2 with TRBJ2-6, with D possibly being TRBD1 (5 bases). The CDR3 has 15 residues. In germline, CDR1 is SNHLY, CDR2 FYNNEI. The V and J ends lost 4 bases and 2 bases respectively, with 9 bases between them. The CDR3 region is CASSVKGTGANVLTF. The CDR3 DNA sequence: TGTGCCAGCAGTGTAAAGGGGACTGGGGCCAACGTCCTGACTTTC.

This clonotype was seen ten or more times. The chain employs TRBV12-3 or TRBV12-4 and TRBJ2-1; the D gene is possibly TRBD1 (6 bases). The CDR3 runs to 15 residues. With 4 bases removed from V and 6 bases from J, the gap between germline ends came to 16 bases. The CDR3 DNA reads TGTGCCAGCAGTTCCCCCCTCGGGACACTCAATGAGCAGTTCTTC. As protein: CASSSPLGTLNEQFF.

The V and J genes are TRBV19 and TRBJ1-6; D is unresolved. Germline CDR1 is LNHDA and CDR2 is SQIVND (reference sequence). The ends were cut back, 3 bases at V and 7 bases at J, with 4 bases in the middle. The CDR3 totals 12 residues. This CDR3 reads CASSMSNSPLHF. The CDR3 DNA is TGTGCCAGTAGTATGAGCAATTCACCCCTCCACTTT.

This clonotype showed up just a few times. The V and J genes are TRBV5-6 and TRBJ2-7; D call uncertain. Germline CDR1 SGHDT, CDR2 YYEEEE. The CDR3 loop spans 16 amino acids. Trimming shortened V by 5 bases and J by 5 bases, and 23 bases separated the two germline ends. The CDR3 protein is CASSVLLGLGLDEQYF. CDR3 DNA: TGTGCCAGCAGTGTACTCCTGGGGTTAGGGCTCGACGAGCAGTACTTC.

For this clonotype: This clone may be a read error of a much larger clone one base away. The chain employs TRBV12-3 or TRBV12-4 and TRBJ1-4; tentative D call: TRBD1 (5 bases). With 2 bases removed from V and 10 bases from J, the gap between germline ends came to 17 bases. CDR3 length: 15 residues. The CDR3 DNA is TGTGCCAGCAGTTTACGGAGGGCTGGGACTGGAAAACTGTTTTTT. Translated: CASSLRRAGTGKLFF.

The chain uses TRBV19 and TRBJ2-1; 9 bases align to TRBD1. The germline CDR1 and CDR2 sequences are LNHDA and SQIVND (reference sequence). The trim removed 6 bases at V and 4 bases at J, leaving 7 bases unmatched. The CDR3 has 15 residues. CDR3 in DNA: TGTGCCAGTAGGAAACCGGGACAGGGATACAATGAGCAGTTCTTC. As protein: CASRKPGQGYNEQFF.